This T cell receptor (beta chain) was sequenced for a study of low-dose radiotherapy and immunotherapy resistance in tumors. The time point here: before trial treatment. Trimming shortened V by 5 bases and J by 8 bases, and 11 bases separated the two germline ends. CDR1 and CDR2 from the germline V gene are MNHEY and SVGEGT. The CDR3 covers 12 residues. This clonotype showed up many times. Priming of first-strand cDNA relied on TRAV- and TRBV-specific primers (covering alpha and beta chains). TCR amplification involved 20 to 25 PCR cycles with a constant-region primer and V-primer adapter. TCRdb reprocessed the reads via MiXCR and lists one record per CDR3 protein. The data hold under 90,000 distinct CDR3 sequences, with roughly a sixth observed a single time.

The sample was PBMCs, taken before treatment. The chain links TRBV6-2 or TRBV6-3 to TRBJ2-3; D ambiguous. This TCR was sampled from a male donor with prostate cancer. The CDR3 loop is CASSERQITQYF. The CDR3 bases are TGTGCCAGCAGTGAAAGGCAGATTACGCAGTATTTT.